Following are 18 T cell receptor beta chains from one sample sequenced in a study of human T cells and chemical hapten exposure. Time point given: healthy volunteer bleed at 2 weeks. Sequencing started from total RNA isolated from unfractionated whole blood. Each CDR3 protein gets one entry after TCRdb re-called the RACE reads with MiXCR. The sample gives about 130,000 distinct CDR3 sequences, approximately 9.5% of which show up once; under 2% is in the top ten. The specimen sequenced was whole blood. The source of these receptors is a male donor in good health. Some clones in this sample may be carry-over from other donors' samples.

This chain joins TRBV20-1 and TRBJ1-1; no reliable D call. The CDR3 is 15 residues long. Trimming removed 0 bases at V and 0 bases at J, with 11 bases between. CDR1 is DFQATT, CDR2 SNEGSKA, per germline (reference sequence). Written as DNA, the CDR3 is TGCAGTGCTAGAGAAACGCGACTTTTGAACACTGAAGCTTTCTTT. Translation: CSARETRLLNTEAFF.

The V gene is TRBV4-3, the J gene TRBJ2-2; possible D gene TRBD1, 5 bases. The V and J ends lost 6 bases and 6 bases respectively, with 11 bases between them. This CDR3 is built from 13 residues. Germline V CDR1 and CDR2: LGHNA, YSLEER. CDR3 nucleotide sequence: TGCGCCAGCAGGGACACTCCACCCGGGGAGCTGTTTTTT. It codes for CASRDTPPGELFF.

The genes are TRBV4-2 and TRBJ2-3; 11 positions match TRBD2. V trimming: 1 base; J trimming: 3 bases; junction bases outside the gene matches: 3. Germline lookup yields CDR1 LGHNA and CDR2 YNFKEQ. There are 16 residues in the CDR3. The CDR3 here is CASSQVAGGGTDTQYF. CDR3 nucleotide sequence: TGTGCCAGCAGCCAAGTAGCGGGAGGGGGGACAGATACGCAGTATTTT.

CDR3 region: CASSQPGDRGYTDTQYF. The CDR3 DNA follows: TGCGCCAGCAGCCAACCTGGGGACAGGGGCTACACAGATACGCAGTATTTT. The V call is TRBV4-1, the J call TRBJ2-3; 10 nucleotides match TRBD1. The germline gives CDR1 MGHRA, CDR2 YSYEKL. The CDR3 is 17 residues long. The V segment lost 2 bases and the J segment 2 bases; nucleotides outside the gene matches: 7.

CDR3 amino acids: CASSNGLAGGTDTQYF. Written as DNA, the CDR3 is TGCGCCAGCAGCAACGGACTAGCGGGGGGCACAGATACGCAGTATTTT. The V call is TRBV5-1, the J call TRBJ2-3; TRBD2 aligns across 13 bases. With V trimmed by 4 bases and J by 1 base, 3 bases remained unmatched. CDR1 is SGHRS, CDR2 YFSETQ, per germline. CDR3 length: 16 amino acids.

Ten or more counts support this clonotype. This chain links TRBV12-5 with TRBJ1-5; maybe TRBD1 (5 bases). V lost 5 bases, J lost 7 bases, and 21 bases lay in between. Germline V gene data show CDR1 as LGHNT and CDR2 as FRNRAP. This CDR3 spans 16 amino acids. CDR3: CASGPYDRLVGQPQHF. The CDR3 coding sequence is TGTGCTAGTGGTCCCTATGACAGATTAGTCGGACAGCCCCAGCATTTT. The variable domain in full, with the rest retrieved from reference TRBV12-5 and TRBJ1-5, is DARVTQTPRHKVTEMGQEVTMRCQPILGHNTVFWYRQTMMQGLELLAYFRNRAPLDDSGMPKDRFSAEMPDATLATLKIQPSEPRDSAVYFCASGPYDRLVGQPQHFGDGTRLSIL.

This clonotype was found many times. The chain combines TRBV7-7 with TRBJ2-6; D remains ambiguous. V was cut by 1 base and J by 0 bases, with 4 bases left in between. The CDR3 runs to 15 residues. CDR1 is SSHAT and CDR2 is FNYEAQ in the germline V gene (reference sequence). The CDR3 DNA reads TGTGCCAGCAGCTTAGGCGGCTCTGGGGCCAACGTCCTGACTTTC. Translation gives CASSLGGSGANVLTF.

The CDR3 DNA is TGTGCCAGCAGCTTATTTCCGAACGAGCAGTACTTC. Translated: CASSLFPNEQYF. The J gene is TRBJ2-7, the V gene TRBV13, with D unclear. The V end was cut by 2 bases, the J end by 5 bases, with 7 bases between. The CDR3 totals 12 residues. CDR1 is PRHDT, CDR2 FYEKMQ, per germline (reference sequence).

This clonotype appeared a few times. V is TRBV6-1 and J is TRBJ2-4; no clear D. The CDR3 is made up of 15 amino acids. V lost 3 bases, J lost 6 bases, and 15 bases lay in between. Germline CDR1 MNHNS, CDR2 SASEGT. The CDR3 loop is CASSDYAGDSNIQYF. The DNA for the CDR3 is TGTGCCAGCAGTGATTATGCTGGGGATTCAAACATTCAGTACTTC.

This chain connects TRBV29-1 to TRBJ1-1; D remains ambiguous. There are 14 residues in the CDR3. V gave up 1 base and J gave up 0 bases, with 9 bases separating them. The germline V gene encodes CDR1 SQVTM and CDR2 ANQGSEA. CDR3: CSVEVRQLNTEAFF. CDR3 DNA: TGCAGCGTTGAAGTGCGGCAGTTGAACACTGAAGCTTTCTTT.

This chain connects TRBV12-5 to TRBJ2-2; maybe TRBD1 (5 bases). V shed 1 base and J shed 7 bases, with 10 bases lying between them. The CDR3 consists of 14 residues. CDR1 and CDR2 from the germline V gene are LGHNT and FRNRAP. The CDR3 DNA reads as TGTGCTAGTGGTTTGGGGCAGGGCGGCGGGGAGCTGTTTTTT. It codes for CASGLGQGGGELFF.

At least ten counts were recorded for this clonotype. This chain uses TRBV13 with TRBJ2-1; TRBD2 agrees at 14 bases. The CDR3 is 16 residues long. CDR1 is PRHDT and CDR2 is FYEKMQ in the germline V gene (reference sequence). J was trimmed by 5 bases and V by 5 bases; bases with no gene match: 5. CDR3 sequence (DNA): TGTGCCAGCAGCGTAGAGGGACTAGCGGGAGACAATGAGCAGTTCTTC. Its protein is CASSVEGLAGDNEQFF.

This clonotype was detected ten times or more. The chain couples TRBV5-6 to TRBJ2-3; 11 bases are a match to TRBD2. This CDR3 spans 16 amino acids. J lost 2 bases, V lost 3 bases, and 5 bases had no gene match. Germline V gene lookup returns CDR1 SGHDT and CDR2 YYEEEE. CDR3 coding DNA: TGTGCCAGCAGCTCCTGGACTAGCGGGTCCACAGATACGCAGTATTTT. It codes for CASSSWTSGSTDTQYF.

This clonotype was recorded many times. The chain has TRBV27 and TRBJ2-1, with D unresolved. Deletions cut 3 bases from V and 5 bases from J, with 2 bases between. The CDR3 is 11 amino acids. Per the germline V gene, CDR1 is MNHEY and CDR2 is SMNVEV (reference sequence). Written as DNA, the CDR3 is TGTGCCAGCAGTTTGAACAATGAGCAGTTCTTC. This sequence encodes CASSLNNEQFF.

This clonotype was counted at least ten times. The chain combines TRBV20-1 with TRBJ1-5; D gene uncertain. With 3 bases removed from V and 0 bases from J, the gap between germline ends came to 15 bases. The CDR3 totals 16 residues. Germline assignment: CDR1 DFQATT and CDR2 SNEGSKA (reference sequence). CDR3 region: CSARVDKSDSNQPQHF. The CDR3 nucleotides are TGCAGTGCTAGGGTTGACAAGTCAGATAGCAATCAGCCCCAGCATTTT.

This clonotype has more than one count but fewer than ten. The chain employs TRBV7-7 and TRBJ2-2; no clear D. V dropped 2 bases and J dropped 4 bases, with 5 bases sitting between them. The germline CDR1 and CDR2 sequences are SSHAT and FNYEAQ (reference sequence). The CDR3 contains 13 residues. The CDR3 region has the DNA TGTGCCAGCAGCTTAAAGGTCACCGGGGAGCTGTTTTTT. This gives the protein CASSLKVTGELFF.

The rearrangement uses TRBV2 and TRBJ1-5, with 8 bases aligning to TRBD1. After removal of 7 bases from V and 5 bases from J, the junction contained 4 bases not matched to a gene. The CDR3 loop spans 13 amino acids. Germline CDR1 and CDR2: SNHLY and FYNNEI. The CDR3 loop is CASTGTGDQPQHF. DNA of the CDR3: TGTGCCAGCACCGGGACAGGAGATCAGCCCCAGCATTTT.

The chain recombines TRBV20-1 with TRBJ2-2, with TRBD2 matching over 10 bases. With 6 bases clipped from V and 7 bases from J, the junction kept 8 bases outside the gene matches. There are 14 residues in the CDR3. Germline CDR1 DFQATT, CDR2 SNEGSKA (reference sequence). In DNA form, the CDR3 reads TGCAGTGCGCCTAGCGGGAGTGTTAACGGGGAGCTGTTTTTT. Amino acid sequence: CSAPSGSVNGELFF.